This T cell receptor (beta chain) was documented in a study of T cell responses to AZD1222 COVID-19 vaccine. Findings and caveats of the study: Donors were largely white British and mainly female; clonal diversity was possibly underestimated.

Trimming cost V 0 bases and J 5 bases; bases outside gene matches: 4. The germline V gene has CDR1 LNHDA and CDR2 SQIVND (reference sequence). The CDR3 totals 15 residues. This clone was found a few times. Its cognate antigen is unknown. Method: immunoSEQ multiplex PCR; TCRdb's copy keeps in-frame clones and lacks some. The table lists approximately 140,000 clones, roughly 90% of them singletons. The TCR was taken from an adult in good health. Sequenced material: peripheral blood, taken on day 0 of AZD1222 vaccination. The rearrangement joins TRBV19 to TRBJ1-5, with 7 bases aligning to TRBD1. The chain's CDR3 is CASSIDGTAYQPQHF. The CDR3 DNA reads as TGTGCCAGTAGTATAGATGGGACAGCATATCAGCCCCAGCATTTT.